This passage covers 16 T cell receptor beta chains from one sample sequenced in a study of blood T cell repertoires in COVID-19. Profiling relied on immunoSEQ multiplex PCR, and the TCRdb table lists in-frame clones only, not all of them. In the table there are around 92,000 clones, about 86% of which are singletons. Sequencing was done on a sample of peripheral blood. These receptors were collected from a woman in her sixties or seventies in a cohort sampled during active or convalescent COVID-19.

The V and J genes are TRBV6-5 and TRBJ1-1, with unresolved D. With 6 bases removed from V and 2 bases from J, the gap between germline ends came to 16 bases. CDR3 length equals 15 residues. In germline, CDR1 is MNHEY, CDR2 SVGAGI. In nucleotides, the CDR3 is TGTGCCAGCAGCGCTGCCGACAAAATCAACACTGAAGCTTTCTTT. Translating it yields CASSAADKINTEAFF.

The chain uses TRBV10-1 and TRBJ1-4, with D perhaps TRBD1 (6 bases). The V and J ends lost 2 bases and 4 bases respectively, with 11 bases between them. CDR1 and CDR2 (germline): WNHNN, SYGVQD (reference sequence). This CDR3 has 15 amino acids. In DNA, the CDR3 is TGCGCCAGCAGTGAGCCGGACAGCCTTAATGAAAAACTGTTTTTT. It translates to CASSEPDSLNEKLFF.

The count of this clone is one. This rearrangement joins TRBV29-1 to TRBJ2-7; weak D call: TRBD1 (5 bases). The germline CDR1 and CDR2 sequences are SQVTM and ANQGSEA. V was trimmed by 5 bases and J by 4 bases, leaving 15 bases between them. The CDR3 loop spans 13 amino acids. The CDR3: CSVSLNRRYEQYF. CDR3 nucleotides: TGCAGCGTTTCCCTCAACAGGCGGTACGAGCAGTACTTC.

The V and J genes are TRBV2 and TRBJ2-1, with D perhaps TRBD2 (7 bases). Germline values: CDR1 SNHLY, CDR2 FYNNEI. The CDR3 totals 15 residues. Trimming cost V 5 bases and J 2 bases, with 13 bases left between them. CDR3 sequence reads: CASSLRGGTYNEQFF. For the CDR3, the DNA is TGTGCCAGCAGTTTACGCGGGGGCACCTACAATGAGCAGTTCTTC.

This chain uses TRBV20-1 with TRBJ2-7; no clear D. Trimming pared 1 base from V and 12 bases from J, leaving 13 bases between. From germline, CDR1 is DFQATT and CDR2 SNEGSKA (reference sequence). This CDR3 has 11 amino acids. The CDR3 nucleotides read TGCAGTGCTAGAGTGGCAGAAGAACGGTACTTC. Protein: CSARVAEERYF.

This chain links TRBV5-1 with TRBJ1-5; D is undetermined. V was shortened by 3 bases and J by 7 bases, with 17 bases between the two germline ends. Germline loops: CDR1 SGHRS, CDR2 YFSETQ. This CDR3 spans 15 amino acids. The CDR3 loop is CASSYGPGDRQPQHF. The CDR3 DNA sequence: TGCGCCAGCAGCTACGGACCCGGGGATAGGCAGCCCCAGCATTTT.

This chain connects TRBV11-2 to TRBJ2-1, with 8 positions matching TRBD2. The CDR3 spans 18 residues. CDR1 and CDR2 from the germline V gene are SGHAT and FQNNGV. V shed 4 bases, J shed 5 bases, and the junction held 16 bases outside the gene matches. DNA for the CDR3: TGTGCCAGCAGCTCACCGGGGGGGCTCAGGCCTCTGGACAATGAGCAGTTCTTC. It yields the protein CASSSPGGLRPLDNEQFF. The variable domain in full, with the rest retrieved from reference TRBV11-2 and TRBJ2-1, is EAGVAQSPRYKIIEKRQSVAFWCNPISGHATLYWYQQILGQGPKLLIQFQNNGVVDDSQLPKDRFSAERLKGVDSTLKIQPAKLEDSAVYLCASSSPGGLRPLDNEQFFGPGTRLTVL.

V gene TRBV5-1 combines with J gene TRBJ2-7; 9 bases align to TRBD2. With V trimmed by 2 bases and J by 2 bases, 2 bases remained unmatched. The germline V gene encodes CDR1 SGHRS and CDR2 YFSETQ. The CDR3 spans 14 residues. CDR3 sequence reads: CASSFGTSTYEQYF. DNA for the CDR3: TGCGCCAGCAGCTTCGGGACTAGCACCTACGAGCAGTACTTC.

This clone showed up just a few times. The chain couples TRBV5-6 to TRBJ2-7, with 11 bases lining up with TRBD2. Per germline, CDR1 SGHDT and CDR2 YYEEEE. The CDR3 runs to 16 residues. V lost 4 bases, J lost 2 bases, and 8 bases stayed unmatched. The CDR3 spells CASSVGLAGIPYEQYF. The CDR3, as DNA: TGTGCCAGCAGCGTTGGACTAGCGGGCATCCCCTACGAGCAGTACTTC.

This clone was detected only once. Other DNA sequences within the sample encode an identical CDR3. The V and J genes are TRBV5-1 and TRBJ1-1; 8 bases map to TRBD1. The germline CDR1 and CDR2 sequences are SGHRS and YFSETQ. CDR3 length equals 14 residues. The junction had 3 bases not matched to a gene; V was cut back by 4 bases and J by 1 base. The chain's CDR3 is CASSPGTGNTEAFF. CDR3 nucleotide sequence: TGCGCCAGCAGCCCCGGGACAGGGAACACTGAAGCTTTCTTT.

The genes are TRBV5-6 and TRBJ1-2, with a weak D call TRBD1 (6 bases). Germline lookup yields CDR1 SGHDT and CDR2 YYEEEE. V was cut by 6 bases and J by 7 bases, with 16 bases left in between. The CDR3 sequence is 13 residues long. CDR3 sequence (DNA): TGTGCCAGCACCTTTACAGGGAGTAGTGGCTACACCTTC. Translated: CASTFTGSSGYTF.

The CDR3 DNA sequence: TGTGCCAGCAGCGCTCTACAGGGGCCCCAGCATTTT. This encodes CASSALQGPQHF. The chain combines TRBV9 with TRBJ1-5; D is possibly TRBD1 (6 bases). Trimming cost V 3 bases and J 9 bases, with 10 bases left between them. CDR1 and CDR2 (germline): SGDLS, YYNGEE. CDR3 size: 12 residues.

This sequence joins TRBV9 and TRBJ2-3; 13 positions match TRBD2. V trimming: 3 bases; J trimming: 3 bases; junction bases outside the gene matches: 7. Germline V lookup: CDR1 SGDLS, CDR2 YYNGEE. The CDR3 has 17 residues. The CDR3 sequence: CASSGTSGRRGTDTQYF. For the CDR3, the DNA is TGTGCCAGCAGCGGGACTAGCGGGAGAAGGGGTACAGATACGCAGTATTTT.

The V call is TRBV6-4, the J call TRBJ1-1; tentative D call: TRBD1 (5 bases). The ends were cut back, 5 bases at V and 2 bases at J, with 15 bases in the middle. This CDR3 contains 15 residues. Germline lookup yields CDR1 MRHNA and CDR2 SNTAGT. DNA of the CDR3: TGTGCCAGCAGTCCCCAGGCAGGGATTAACACTGAAGCTTTCTTT. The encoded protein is CASSPQAGINTEAFF.

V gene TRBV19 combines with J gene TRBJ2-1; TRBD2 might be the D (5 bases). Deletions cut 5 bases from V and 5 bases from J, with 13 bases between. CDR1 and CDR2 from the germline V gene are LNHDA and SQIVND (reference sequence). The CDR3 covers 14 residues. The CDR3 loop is CASSPEYGNNEQFF. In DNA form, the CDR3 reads TGTGCCAGTAGTCCAGAGTACGGGAACAATGAGCAGTTCTTC.

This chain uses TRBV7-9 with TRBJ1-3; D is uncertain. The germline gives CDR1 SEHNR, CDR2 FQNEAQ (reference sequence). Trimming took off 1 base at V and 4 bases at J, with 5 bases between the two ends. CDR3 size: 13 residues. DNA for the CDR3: TGTGCCAGCAGCTTAGGGGCGGGAAACACCATATATTTT. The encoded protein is CASSLGAGNTIYF.